This T cell receptor beta chain was sequenced during a study of follicular helper T cells after annual influenza vaccination. Study results and limitations: Each annual vaccination recalled recurring oligoclonal ICOS+CD38+ cTfh clonotypes.

From germline, CDR1 is SGHTA and CDR2 FQGNSA. V was shortened by 0 bases and J by 4 bases, with 5 bases between the two germline ends. The CDR3 is 13 amino acids. The time point denotes: 2014-2015 season, 7 days after vaccination. To note about this clone: Its cognate antigen is unknown.

The table came from immunoSEQ multiplex PCR; TCRdb's copy has only in-frame clones and leaves some out. This sample has about 10,000 clones, with roughly four fifths found just once. The chain links TRBV7-2 to TRBJ2-3, with D hard to call. The clonotype comes from an adult who received the influenza vaccine. This specimen consisted of CXCR5- memory CD4+ T cells sorted from blood, obtained 7 days after influenza vaccination. Written as DNA, the CDR3 is TGTGCCAGCAGCTTAGCGCAGGCAGATACGCAGTATTTT. Translation gives CASSLAQADTQYF.